The entry below describes one T cell receptor beta chain. Antigen unknown. These data belong to a study of cytomegalovirus exposure and HLA in healthy donors. Across the whole study: A subsequent analysis stated that the 110 or so validation repertoires were run on the same platform as the approximately 710 first-cohort repertoires.

Study-level points and caveats: Despite most TCR sequences being rare, some public TCRs occurred in many donors.

Trimming at V came to 9 bases and at J to 1 base, leaving 3 bases not matched to a gene. The germline V gene encodes CDR1 LNHDA and CDR2 SQIVND (reference sequence). This CDR3 contains 13 residues. Only in-frame clones appear in the TCRdb table, and some are missing; sequencing was by immunoSEQ multiplex PCR. The sample lists about 250,000 clones, around nine tenths occurring once. The rearrangement joins TRBV19 to TRBJ2-3, with 8 bases lining up with TRBD2. Input material: PBMCs. The origin of this receptor is a man between 18 and 29 years old in good health and CMV-seronegative. This CDR3 reads CASGTRGTDTQYF. The CDR3 nucleotides are TGTGCCAGCGGGACTAGAGGCACAGATACGCAGTATTTT. Full variable domain (rest looked up from reference TRBV19 and TRBJ2-3): DGGITQSPKYLFRKEGQNVTLSCEQNLNHDAMYWYRQDPGQGLRLIYYSQIVNDFQKGDIAEGYSVSREKKESFPLTVTSAQKNPTAFYLCASGTRGTDTQYFGPGTRLTVL.